Listed below are T cell receptor beta chains from one sample, sequenced in a study of OX40 agonist ivuxolimab in advanced cancers. Clones were sequenced by immunoSEQ multiplex PCR, and TCRdb holds only the in-frame ones, with some missing. The table includes about 100,000 clones, 90% detected once. Sample: CD4+ or CD8+ T cells sorted from blood, taken in a trial of the OX40 agonist ivuxolimab. The receptor source for this set is an adult with an advanced solid tumor such as melanoma, head and neck, liver or kidney cancer. The conserved cysteine and the conserved F or W are not part of the CDR3 here. Fields, in order: J gene, V gene, CDR3 protein.

j_call: TRBJ2-3; v_call: TRBV7-2; cdr3_aa: ASNVQLGVDTQY
j_call: TRBJ1-2; v_call: TRBV5-1; cdr3_aa: ASSPRVGGYT
j_call: TRBJ2-7; v_call: TRBV28; cdr3_aa: ASRGTGGLYEQY
j_call: TRBJ2-5; v_call: TRBV9; cdr3_aa: ASSDSDGRGETQY
j_call: TRBJ2-1; v_call: TRBV7-2; cdr3_aa: ASSFTWTSGRGSYNEQF
j_call: TRBJ2-3; v_call: TRBV29-1; cdr3_aa: SVRKGVDTQY
j_call: TRBJ1-5; v_call: TRBV28; cdr3_aa: ASSSADSNQPQH
j_call: TRBJ1-4; v_call: TRBV4-3; cdr3_aa: ASSDSQGSFEKLF
j_call: TRBJ1-4; v_call: TRBV28; cdr3_aa: ATTAVNEKLF
j_call: TRBJ2-7; v_call: TRBV5-4; cdr3_aa: ASSPDRERSYEQY
j_call: TRBJ2-7; v_call: TRBV5-1; cdr3_aa: ASSRQGANEQY
j_call: TRBJ2-5; v_call: TRBV5-5; cdr3_aa: ASSKQGAVFQETQY
j_call: TRBJ2-7; v_call: TRBV7-9; cdr3_aa: ASTFDGGLRHGEQY
j_call: TRBJ2-1; v_call: TRBV7-3; cdr3_aa: ASSLDRGEGQQF
j_call: TRBJ2-7; v_call: TRBV11-2; cdr3_aa: ASSSGTGPYEQY
j_call: TRBJ2-6; v_call: TRBV2; cdr3_aa: ASSEAFGVSGANVLT
j_call: TRBJ2-3; v_call: TRBV5-5; cdr3_aa: ASSLGGAVASTDTQY
j_call: TRBJ2-3; v_call: TRBV18; cdr3_aa: ASSPPLNTDTQY
j_call: TRBJ2-7; v_call: TRBV6-5; cdr3_aa: ASSYLGSEQY
j_call: TRBJ2-5; v_call: TRBV29-1; cdr3_aa: SVESRSQETQY
j_call: TRBJ2-5; v_call: TRBV7-2; cdr3_aa: ASSYNAGGETQY
j_call: TRBJ2-2; v_call: TRBV5-1; cdr3_aa: ASSWAGTTGELF
j_call: TRBJ2-7; v_call: TRBV21-1; cdr3_aa: ASNRGLLFYEQY
j_call: TRBJ2-7; v_call: TRBV6-5; cdr3_aa: ASSYGVAGGYEQY
j_call: TRBJ2-1; v_call: TRBV7-2; cdr3_aa: ASSSQTSSYNEQF
j_call: TRBJ1-5; v_call: TRBV28; cdr3_aa: ASSSVLTGDLNQPQH
j_call: TRBJ2-3; v_call: TRBV6-4; cdr3_aa: ASSDSGQGARDTQY
j_call: TRBJ1-2; v_call: TRBV9; cdr3_aa: ASSPGEGYGYT
j_call: TRBJ1-4; v_call: TRBV9; cdr3_aa: ASSVGQLGATNEKLF
j_call: TRBJ2-2; v_call: TRBV27; cdr3_aa: ASSFNTGELF
j_call: TRBJ2-7; v_call: TRBV19; cdr3_aa: ASNPYEQY
j_call: TRBJ1-2; v_call: TRBV19; cdr3_aa: ASSYVGGGGYT
j_call: TRBJ1-3; v_call: TRBV18; cdr3_aa: ASSPGLRGFSGNTIY
j_call: TRBJ2-4; v_call: TRBV18; cdr3_aa: ASSPREEGNIQY
j_call: TRBJ2-7; v_call: TRBV10-1; cdr3_aa: ASSVPGLEAYEQY
j_call: TRBJ2-7; v_call: TRBV7-6; cdr3_aa: ASSLSDAGFSYEQY
j_call: TRBJ2-3; v_call: TRBV4-2; cdr3_aa: ASSQDPGALADTQY
j_call: TRBJ2-1; v_call: TRBV9; cdr3_aa: ASSETSGFYNEQF